Shown below are 8 T cell receptor beta chains from a single sample sequenced in a study of blood T cells in healthy people across ages. The use of a sample-barcoded 5' primer and a J-beta primer mix characterized a second PCR of roughly 7 to 12 cycles. TCRdb used MiXCR to reprocess the 5' RACE reads, holding one entry per CDR3 protein. Among hundreds of thousands of distinct CDR3 sequences, more than 40% were seen once, and the ten largest hold roughly 18%. Sequencing was carried out using blood. The receptors shown here come from a man in his sixties in good health.

The chain couples TRBV20-1 to TRBJ2-1, with D perhaps matching TRBD1 (6 bases). CDR1 is DFQATT and CDR2 is SNEGSKA in the germline V gene (reference sequence). V lost 3 bases, J lost 3 bases, and 15 bases lay in between. There are 15 residues in the CDR3. In nucleotides, the CDR3 is TGCAGTGCTAGGACCCCGACAGGTGTCTACAATGAGCAGTTCTTC. Translation: CSARTPTGVYNEQFF.

This chain joins TRBV2 and TRBJ2-5, with D unresolved. CDR1 is SNHLY and CDR2 is FYNNEI in the germline V gene. Trimming took 7 bases from V and 0 from J, leaving 12 bases between them. This CDR3 has 14 residues. This CDR3 is CASTPATHQETQYF. CDR3 DNA sequence: TGTGCCAGCACTCCTGCGACCCACCAAGAGACCCAGTACTTC.

The chain recombines TRBV14 with TRBJ2-5; 8 bases align to TRBD1. Unmatched junction bases numbered 9, after V lost 5 bases and J lost 4 bases. The CDR3 has 15 residues. Germline V gene lookup returns CDR1 SGHDN and CDR2 FVKESK. The CDR3 protein is CASSTKTGGRETQYF. In DNA, the CDR3 is TGTGCCAGCAGCACGAAAACAGGGGGTCGAGAGACCCAGTACTTC.

There are a few counts of this clonotype. The V and J genes are TRBV4-3 and TRBJ1-4, with D hard to call. The CDR3 has 15 residues. V lost 0 bases, J lost 5 bases, and 10 bases lay in between. The germline CDR1 and CDR2 sequences are LGHNA and YSLEER. The CDR3 protein is CASSQEAGFNEKLFF. The CDR3 coding sequence is TGCGCCAGCAGCCAAGAGGCGGGGTTCAATGAAAAACTGTTTTTT.

The CDR3 region is CSASQGAKGYTF. CDR3 DNA: TGCAGCGCCTCTCAGGGGGCGAAAGGCTACACCTTC. The chain joins TRBV29-1 to TRBJ1-2; TRBD1 aligns across 8 bases. V lost 7 bases, J lost 8 bases, and 9 bases stayed unmatched. The germline CDR1 and CDR2 sequences are SQVTM and ANQGSEA. The CDR3 extends over 12 amino acids. The variable domain in full, with the rest retrieved from reference TRBV29-1 and TRBJ1-2, is SAVISQKPSRDICQRGTSLTIQCQVDSQVTMMFWYRQQPGQSLTLIATANQGSEATYESGFVIDKFPISRPNLTFSTLTVSNMSPEDSSIYLCSASQGAKGYTFGSGTRLTVV.

The V call is TRBV13, the J call TRBJ1-2; 7 bases map to TRBD1. The CDR3 has 14 amino acids. Germline V CDR1 and CDR2: PRHDT, FYEKMQ (reference sequence). V shed 1 base, J shed 6 bases, and the junction held 5 bases outside the gene matches. The CDR3 spells CASSLAVGGHGYTF. As DNA, the CDR3 is TGTGCCAGCAGCTTAGCGGTAGGGGGCCATGGCTACACCTTC.

The V call is TRBV5-6, the J call TRBJ2-1; 9 bases fit TRBD2. The junction had 11 bases not matched to a gene; V was cut back by 4 bases and J by 3 bases. The germline V gene encodes CDR1 SGHDT and CDR2 YYEEEE. CDR3 length equals 17 residues. The CDR3 reads CASSRLTGTSNYNEQFF. The CDR3 DNA sequence: TGTGCCAGCAGCCGCCTAACTGGGACTAGCAACTACAATGAGCAGTTCTTC.

V is TRBV9 and J is TRBJ1-4; tentative D call: TRBD1 (6 bases). This CDR3 comprises 16 residues. V was shortened by 3 bases and J by 7 bases, with 19 bases between the two germline ends. Germline CDR1 reads SGDLS; CDR2 reads YYNGEE. As DNA, the CDR3 is TGTGCCAGCAGCGCACGGGCGGGGGCCGGGGCTGAAAAACTGTTTTTT. Protein: CASSARAGAGAEKLFF.